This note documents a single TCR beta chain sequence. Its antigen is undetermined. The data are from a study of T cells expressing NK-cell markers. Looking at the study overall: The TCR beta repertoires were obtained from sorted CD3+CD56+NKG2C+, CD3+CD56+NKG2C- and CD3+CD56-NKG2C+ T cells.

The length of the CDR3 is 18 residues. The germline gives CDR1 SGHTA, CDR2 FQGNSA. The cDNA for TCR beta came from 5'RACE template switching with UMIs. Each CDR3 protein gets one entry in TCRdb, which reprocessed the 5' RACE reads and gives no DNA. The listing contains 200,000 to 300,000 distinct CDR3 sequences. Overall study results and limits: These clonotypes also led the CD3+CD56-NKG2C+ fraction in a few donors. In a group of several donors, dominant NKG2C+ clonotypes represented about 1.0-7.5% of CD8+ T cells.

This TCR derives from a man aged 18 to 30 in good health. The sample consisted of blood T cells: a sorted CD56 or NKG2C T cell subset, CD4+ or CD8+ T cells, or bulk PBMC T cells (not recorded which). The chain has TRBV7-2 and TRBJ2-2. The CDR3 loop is CASSLAVLARPNTGELFF.